This entry describes one T cell receptor beta chain. V lost 5 bases and J 4 bases, leaving 17 bases between the germline ends. This CDR3 spans 16 amino acids. CDR1 is MRHNA, CDR2 SNTAGT, per germline. Each patient came to thyroid surgery without any prior treatment (of any kind). This sample was taken from a study of metastatic and nonmetastatic thyroid tumors. As originally analysed: It was from CDR3 differences across clinicopathological groups that a distant-metastasis classifier for papillary thyroid cancer was built. Via MiXCR, TCRdb re-called the PCR reads. The V and J calls and clone size are TCRdb's, not the authors'. Among under 30,000 clones listed, roughly 20% were seen once.

The clonotype originates from a female donor with papillary thyroid cancer or a benign thyroid nodule (not recorded which). Some clones in this sample may be carry-over from other donors' samples. This chain joins TRBV6-4 and TRBJ2-2, with D possibly matching TRBD2 (5 bases). Sequenced sample: blood. The chain's CDR3 is CASSPDSGDVTGELFF. CDR3 DNA: TGTGCCAGCAGTCCGGACTCCGGAGATGTCACCGGGGAGCTGTTTTTT.